This TCR beta chain was identified in a study of HIV-infected patients and healthy controls (TCRdb year 2014). The library came from 5' RACE. Instrument on record: Illumina MiSeq. In TCRdb, the public reads were trimmed at Q25 with fastp and aligned with MiXCR, with productive beta chains retained. Entries are consolidated by CDR3 protein sequence, retaining the most common genes and DNA. A total of 55,000 to 70,000 distinct CDR3 sequences appear in this sample, about a fifth of them only once. The ten largest account for over 1.1% of the sample. This clonotype showed up many times. The specificity of this receptor is unknown. It has no much larger one-base neighbor in the sample; base qualities were not kept. Sequenced input: CD4+ T cells from blood. The sequence derives from a human donor in good health.

The sequence in DNA is TGTGCCAGCAGCGTACAGGCTAGCGGGAGGGTCTCAGATACGCAGTATTTT. Its translation reads: CASSVQASGRVSDTQYF. This chain is built from TRBV9 and TRBJ2-3, with 12 central nucleotides matching TRBD2. CDR1 and CDR2 are drawn from the germline V gene: SGDLS, YYNGEE. The CDR3 runs 17 amino acids, cysteine and phenylalanine included. The DNA shown is the 51-base CDR3, in frame from base 1. Trimming takes 1 base off V and 4 bases off J; junction bases not matched to a gene: 7.